This T cell receptor beta chain was captured by sequencing in a study of blood T cells in healthy people across ages. Regarding the study as a whole: Long-lived and aged donors differed, with more naive CD4+ cells and higher diversity in the long-lived.

The CDR3 has 15 amino acids. The germline gives CDR1 DFQATT, CDR2 SNEGSKA (reference sequence). With 6 bases removed from V and 0 bases from J, the gap between germline ends came to 15 bases. Comment on this clonotype: Its antigen is unknown.

Healthy Russian Caucasian donors spanned ages 6 to 90 years. A second roughly 7 to 12 cycle PCR used barcoded and J-beta primers. Every sample gave at least 2.5 million paired-end reads containing CDR3. TCRdb re-called the 5' RACE reads through MiXCR, storing one row per CDR3 protein. The data hold 270,000 or so distinct CDR3 sequences, with roughly 26% observed a single time. This clonotype was sampled from a woman aged 65 to 85 in good health. V is TRBV20-1 and J is TRBJ1-3; D gene ambiguous. The sequenced sample was blood. CDR3: CSALRQLASGNTIYF. CDR3 DNA: TGCAGTGCCCTGCGGCAGCTCGCCTCTGGAAACACCATATATTTT.